These 17 T cell receptor beta chains originate from one sample sequenced in a study of shared clonotypes between healthy human individuals. TCRdb keeps only in-frame clones here, not all; method: immunoSEQ multiplex PCR. The top ten clones hold around 1.8% of a sample with 780,000 or so clones, approximately 77% of them seen once. The sequenced sample was memory CD4+ T cells sorted from blood. Noted subset: CD45RA-negative fraction. These receptors were taken from a woman aged 25 to 45 in good health.

J is TRBJ2-7 and V is TRBV7-9; 8 nucleotides line up with TRBD1. V was pared by 7 bases and J by 5 bases, with 13 bases of the junction left unmatched. CDR1 SEHNR and CDR2 FQNEAQ come from the germline V gene (reference sequence). This CDR3 has 15 residues. CDR3 loop: CASNFPGQGVDEQYF. Written as DNA, the CDR3 is TGTGCCAGCAATTTCCCTGGACAGGGCGTAGACGAGCAGTACTTC.

This clone was detected many times. The chain employs TRBV15 and TRBJ1-5, with 8 positions matching TRBD1. CDR1 is LNHNV, CDR2 YYDKDF, per germline (reference sequence). This CDR3 has 16 amino acids. The V and J ends lost 5 bases and 1 base, in that order; junction bases with no gene match: 7. The CDR3 here is CATSGLWTGSNQPQHF. The CDR3 region has the DNA TGTGCCACCAGCGGTCTATGGACAGGGAGCAATCAGCCCCAGCATTTT. The complete variable domain, with remaining parts taken from reference TRBV15 and TRBJ1-5, reads DAMVIQNPRYQVTQFGKPVTLSCSQTLNHNVMYWYQQKSSQAPKLLFHYYDKDFNNEADTPDNFQSRRPNTSFCFLDIRSPGLGDTAMYLCATSGLWTGSNQPQHFGDGTRLSIL.

This chain joins TRBV27 and TRBJ1-2; the match to TRBD1 covers 8 bases. Germline trimming cut 6 bases from V and 0 bases from J; bases unmatched to any gene: 12. The germline V gene has CDR1 MNHEY and CDR2 SMNVEV (reference sequence). The CDR3 loop spans 17 amino acids. CDR3 amino acids: CASSPGQGRGTNYGYTF. The CDR3 bases are TGTGCCAGCAGCCCAGGACAGGGAAGAGGGACTAACTATGGCTACACCTTC.

This clone was picked up a small number of times. The rearrangement joins TRBV25-1 to TRBJ2-1, with TRBD1 matching 10 bases. This CDR3 region has 17 residues. With 5 bases clipped from V and 4 bases from J, the junction kept 11 bases outside the gene matches. CDR1 is MGHDK and CDR2 is SYGVNS in the germline V gene. The CDR3 reads CASSNKNRDRGYNEQFF. CDR3 in DNA: TGTGCCAGCAGTAATAAGAACCGGGACAGGGGATACAATGAGCAGTTCTTC.

This clone was detected only a few times. This CDR3 is CASRSGQGVIQPQHF. The CDR3 bases are TGTGCCAGCAGGTCCGGACAGGGAGTGATTCAGCCCCAGCATTTT. This rearrangement joins TRBV28 to TRBJ1-5; 8 bases align to TRBD1. CDR1 and CDR2 from the germline V gene are MDHEN and SYDVKM. The trim removed 6 bases at V and 6 bases at J, leaving 10 bases unmatched. CDR3 length: 15 residues.

This clone has only a few counts. The genes are TRBV11-2 and TRBJ1-1, with 8 bases fitting TRBD1. The CDR3 loop spans 14 amino acids. V trimming: 5 bases; J trimming: 4 bases; junction bases outside the gene matches: 6. Germline V gene data show CDR1 as SGHAT and CDR2 as FQNNGV. The CDR3 DNA reads TGTGCCAGCAGCGAGGACAGGGTGGTCACTGAAGCTTTCTTT. Translation: CASSEDRVVTEAFF.

This clone appeared a few times. This chain connects TRBV28 to TRBJ1-4; tentatively, D is TRBD1 (5 bases). Trimming cost V 4 bases and J 6 bases, with 24 bases left between them. The CDR3 runs to 18 residues. CDR1 is MDHEN, CDR2 SYDVKM, per germline. For the CDR3, the DNA is TGTGCCAGCAGTTCGCCCGGCTATCCAGGGACGGCTTATGAAAAACTGTTTTTT. Translated: CASSSPGYPGTAYEKLFF. The whole variable domain, filled in from reference TRBV28 and TRBJ1-4, reads DVKVTQSSRYLVKRTGEKVFLECVQDMDHENMFWYRQDPGLGLRLIYFSYDVKMKEKGDIPEGYSVSREKKERFSLILESASTNQTSMYLCASSSPGYPGTAYEKLFFGSGTQLSVL.

This clone has a handful of counts. The chain uses TRBV28 and TRBJ2-3; the D is unclear. The CDR3 spans 16 residues. Trimming cost V 5 bases and J 1 base, with 16 bases left between them. CDR1 is MDHEN and CDR2 is SYDVKM in the germline V gene. The CDR3 sequence: CASSRGLPSGTDTQYF. For the CDR3, the DNA is TGTGCCAGCAGTCGCGGCCTCCCTTCTGGCACAGATACGCAGTATTTT.

This sequence joins TRBV30 and TRBJ1-2; no definite D call. From germline, CDR1 is GTSNPN and CDR2 SVGIG (reference sequence). V lost 1 base and J lost 10, with 10 bases in between. The length of the CDR3 is 11 residues. The CDR3 region has the DNA TGTGCCTGGAGTGCCGGCGGGGACTACACCTTC. Translating it yields CAWSAGGDYTF.

The chain couples TRBV19 to TRBJ2-1; 14 bases fit TRBD2. The CDR3 loop spans 17 amino acids. Trimming removed 3 bases from V and 5 bases from J; junction bases left unmatched: 6. Germline-derived CDR1 and CDR2 are LNHDA and SQIVND (reference sequence). CDR3: CASSMTSGRVSDNEQFF. As DNA, the CDR3 is TGTGCCAGTAGTATGACTAGCGGGAGGGTGTCCGACAATGAGCAGTTCTTC.

The chain's CDR3 is CASSSTGGGTEAFF. The CDR3 DNA reads as TGTGCCAGCAGCTCGACAGGGGGGGGCACTGAAGCTTTCTTT. V gene TRBV7-9 combines with J gene TRBJ1-1; 9 bases are shared with TRBD1. With 4 bases clipped from V and 4 bases from J, the junction kept 4 bases outside the gene matches. Germline lookup yields CDR1 SEHNR and CDR2 FQNEAQ (reference sequence). The length of the CDR3 is 14 residues.

This sequence joins TRBV12-5 and TRBJ1-1; D possibly corresponds to TRBD1 (5 bases). This CDR3 is 14 amino acids long. V lost 5 bases and J lost 4, with 14 bases in between. Germline CDR1 is LGHNT and CDR2 is FRNRAP. Here the CDR3 reads CASGQTGGSTEAFF. The CDR3 nucleotides are TGTGCTAGTGGTCAGACGGGGGGAAGCACTGAAGCTTTCTTT.

The chain is built from TRBV30 and TRBJ2-3, with TRBD2 matching over 7 bases. Per the germline V gene, CDR1 is GTSNPN and CDR2 is SVGIG (reference sequence). The CDR3 runs 14 residues. V shed 0 bases and J 2 bases; nucleotides not matched to a gene: 2. The CDR3 sequence is CAWSVLATTDTQYF. CDR3 DNA: TGTGCCTGGAGTGTACTAGCGACCACAGATACGCAGTATTTT.

J is TRBJ2-1 and V is TRBV18; a weak D match, TRBD2 (6 bases). The germline gives CDR1 KGHSH, CDR2 LQKENI. Trimming pared 0 bases from V and 2 bases from J, leaving 8 bases between. This CDR3 contains 15 residues. The CDR3 nucleotides read TGTGCCAGCTCACCACCCGGGGGAACCTACAATGAGCAGTTCTTC. Translation gives CASSPPGGTYNEQFF.

J is TRBJ1-1 and V is TRBV10-3, with 9 bases matching TRBD1. The ends lost 1 base at V and 6 bases at J; junction bases unmatched: 6. Germline CDR1 ENHRY, CDR2 SYGVKD. This CDR3 has 15 residues. The CDR3 spells CAISEYGQGWPEAFF. In nucleotides, the CDR3 is TGTGCCATCAGTGAGTACGGACAGGGGTGGCCTGAAGCTTTCTTT.

The rearrangement joins TRBV6-6 to TRBJ1-1; D unresolved. V lost 7 bases and J lost 1, with 13 bases in between. Germline values: CDR1 MNHNY, CDR2 SVGAGI (reference sequence). The CDR3 length is 14 residues. CDR3 nucleotide sequence: TGTGCCAGCACCCCCCTAAACCCGAACACTGAAGCTTTCTTT. Amino acid sequence: CASTPLNPNTEAFF.

The rearrangement links TRBV6-1 to TRBJ2-3; D unresolved. The CDR3 runs to 12 residues. CDR1 and CDR2 (germline): MNHNS, SASEGT. V lost 10 bases, J lost 7 bases, and 15 bases lay in between. The CDR3 region has the DNA TGTGCCACCCTATCCCAAGCAAATACGCAGTATTTT. Its translation is CATLSQANTQYF.